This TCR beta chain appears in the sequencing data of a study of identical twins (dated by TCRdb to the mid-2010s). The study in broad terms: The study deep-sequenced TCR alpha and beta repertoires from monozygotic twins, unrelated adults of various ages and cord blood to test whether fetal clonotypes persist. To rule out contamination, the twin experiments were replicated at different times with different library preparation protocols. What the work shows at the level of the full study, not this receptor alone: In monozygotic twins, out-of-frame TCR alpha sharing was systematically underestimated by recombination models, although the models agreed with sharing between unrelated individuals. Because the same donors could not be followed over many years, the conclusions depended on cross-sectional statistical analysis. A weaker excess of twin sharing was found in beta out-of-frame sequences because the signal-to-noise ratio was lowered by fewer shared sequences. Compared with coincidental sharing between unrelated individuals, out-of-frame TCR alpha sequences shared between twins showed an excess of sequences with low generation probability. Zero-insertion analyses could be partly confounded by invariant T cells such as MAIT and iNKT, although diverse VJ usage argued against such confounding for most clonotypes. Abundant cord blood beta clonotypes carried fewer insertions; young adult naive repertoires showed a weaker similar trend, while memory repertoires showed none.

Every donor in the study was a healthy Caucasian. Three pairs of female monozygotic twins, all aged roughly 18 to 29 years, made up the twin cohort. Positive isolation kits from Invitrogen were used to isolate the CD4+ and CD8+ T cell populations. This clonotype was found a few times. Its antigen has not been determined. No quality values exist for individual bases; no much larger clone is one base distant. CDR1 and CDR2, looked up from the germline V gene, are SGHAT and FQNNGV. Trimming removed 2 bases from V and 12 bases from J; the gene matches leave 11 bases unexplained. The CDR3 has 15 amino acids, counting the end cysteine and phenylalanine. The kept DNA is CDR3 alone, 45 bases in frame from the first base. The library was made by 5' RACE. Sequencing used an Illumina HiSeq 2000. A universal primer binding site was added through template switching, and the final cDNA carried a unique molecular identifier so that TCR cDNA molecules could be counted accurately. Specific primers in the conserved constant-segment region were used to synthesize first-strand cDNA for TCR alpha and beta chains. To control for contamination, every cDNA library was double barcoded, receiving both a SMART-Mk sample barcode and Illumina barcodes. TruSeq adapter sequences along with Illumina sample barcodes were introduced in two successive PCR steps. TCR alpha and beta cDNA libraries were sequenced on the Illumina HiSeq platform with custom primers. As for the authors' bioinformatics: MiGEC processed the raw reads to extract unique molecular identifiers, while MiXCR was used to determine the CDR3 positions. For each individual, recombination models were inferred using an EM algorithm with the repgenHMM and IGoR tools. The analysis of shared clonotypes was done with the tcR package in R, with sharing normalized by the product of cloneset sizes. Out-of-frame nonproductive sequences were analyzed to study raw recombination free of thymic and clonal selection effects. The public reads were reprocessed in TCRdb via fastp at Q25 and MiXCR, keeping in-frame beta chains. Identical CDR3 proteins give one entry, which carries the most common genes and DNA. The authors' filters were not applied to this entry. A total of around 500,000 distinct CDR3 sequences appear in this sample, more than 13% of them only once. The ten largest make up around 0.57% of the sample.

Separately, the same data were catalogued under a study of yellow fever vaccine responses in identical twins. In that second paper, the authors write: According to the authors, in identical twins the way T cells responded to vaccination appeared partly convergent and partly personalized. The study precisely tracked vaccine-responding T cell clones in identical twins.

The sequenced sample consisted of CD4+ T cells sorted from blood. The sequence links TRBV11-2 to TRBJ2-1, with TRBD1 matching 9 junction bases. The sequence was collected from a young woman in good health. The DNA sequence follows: TGTGCCAGCAGCTTAACAGGGGGCTACACAATTGGGCAGTTCTTC. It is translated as CASSLTGGYTIGQFF.